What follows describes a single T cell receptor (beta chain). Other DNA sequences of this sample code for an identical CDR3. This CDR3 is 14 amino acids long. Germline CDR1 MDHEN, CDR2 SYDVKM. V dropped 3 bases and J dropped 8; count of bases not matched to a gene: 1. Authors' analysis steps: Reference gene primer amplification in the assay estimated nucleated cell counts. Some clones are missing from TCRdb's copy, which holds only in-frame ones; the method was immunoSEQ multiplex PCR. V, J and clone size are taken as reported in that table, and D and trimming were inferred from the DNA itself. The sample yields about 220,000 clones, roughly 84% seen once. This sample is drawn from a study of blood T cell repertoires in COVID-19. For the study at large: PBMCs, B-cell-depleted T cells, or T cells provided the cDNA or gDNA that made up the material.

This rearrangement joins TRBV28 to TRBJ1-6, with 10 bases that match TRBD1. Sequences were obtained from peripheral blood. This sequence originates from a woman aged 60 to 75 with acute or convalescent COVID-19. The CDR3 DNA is TGTGCCAGCAGTTTGGACAGGGGGGATTCACCCCTCCACTTT. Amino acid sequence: CASSLDRGDSPLHF.